These 29 T cell receptor beta chains were sequenced from one sample in a study of T cell repertoires in cytomegalovirus infection. No antigens are known for them. TCRdb re-called the reads with MiXCR, one entry per CDR3 protein. Of roughly 500,000 distinct CDR3 sequences listed, 30% to 35% were seen once; the top ten hold roughly 17%. Sequences were derived from cultured PBMCs, sampled from culture after CMV antigen stimulation. The receptors originated from a human donor in good health (CMV status not recorded). Some clones in this sample may be carry-over from other donors' samples.

This clonotype has a handful of counts. The DNA for the CDR3 is TGTGCCATCAGTGGTGGGACTAGCAACGAGCAGTACGTC. Its translation is CAISGGTSNEQYV. The genes are TRBV10-3 and TRBJ2-7; 9 nucleotides line up with TRBD2. The CDR3 sequence is 13 residues long. Germline V CDR1 and CDR2: ENHRY, SYGVKD. Trimming at V came to 4 bases and at J to 5 bases, leaving 3 bases not matched to a gene.

There are a few counts of this clonotype. This chain uses TRBV7-8 with TRBJ1-5; possibly TRBD1 for D (5 bases). This CDR3 is 15 amino acids long. CDR1 and CDR2 from the germline V gene are SGHVS and FQNEAQ. Trimming shortened V by 2 bases and J by 4 bases, and 12 bases separated the two germline ends. In nucleotides, the CDR3 is TGTGCCAGCAGCTTATTAAGGACACCAAATCAGCCCCAGCATTTT. Protein product: CASSLLRTPNQPQHF.

This chain joins TRBV12-3 or TRBV12-4 and TRBJ2-2, with D perhaps given as TRBD1 or TRBD2 (6 bases each). This CDR3 has 14 amino acids. The CDR3 nucleotides read TGTGCTACTCGGGGGCTGGCGAACACCGGGGAGCTGTTTTTT. Protein: CATRGLANTGELFF.

The CDR3 region is CASSYSRAEQFF. The DNA of the CDR3 is TGTGCCAGCAGTTACTCGCGGGCAGAACAGTTCTTC. V usage is TRBV6-2 or TRBV6-3 and J usage is TRBJ2-1, with a weak D call TRBD2 (5 bases). Per the germline V gene, CDR1 is MNHEY and CDR2 is SVGEGT. The CDR3 runs 12 residues. Trimming removed 0 bases at V and 13 bases at J, with 10 bases between.

This clonotype was counted a few times. J is TRBJ2-1 and V is TRBV19; no definite D call. Trimming removed 0 bases from V and 9 bases from J, with 24 bases in between. Germline V gene data show CDR1 as LNHDA and CDR2 as SQIVND (reference sequence). The CDR3 runs 18 residues. The CDR3 nucleotides read TGTGCCAGTAGTATAGACCCCCCCAGCCGGTCCCTAGAGGTTGAGCAGTTCTTC. The encoded protein is CASSIDPPSRSLEVEQFF.

The V and J genes are TRBV2 and TRBJ1-2; TRBD1 agrees at 10 bases. After removal of 3 bases from V and 4 bases from J, the junction contained 5 bases not matched to a gene. Germline-derived CDR1 and CDR2 are SNHLY and FYNNEI. The CDR3 runs 15 residues. The CDR3 spells CASSDPTGGTYGYTF. DNA for the CDR3: TGTGCCAGCAGTGATCCGACAGGGGGCACCTATGGCTACACCTTC.

V usage is TRBV28 and J usage is TRBJ1-2; possible D gene TRBD1, 5 bases. Germline CDR1 MDHEN, CDR2 SYDVKM. V lost 7 bases and J lost 1, with 13 bases in between. The CDR3 is made up of 14 amino acids. CDR3 DNA: TGTGCCAGCACCCGGGGGGGGATTAACTATGGCTACACCTTC. Protein: CASTRGGINYGYTF.

This chain links TRBV9 with TRBJ1-3, with D hard to call. The CDR3 loop spans 14 amino acids. Germline lookup yields CDR1 SGDLS and CDR2 YYNGEE. Trimming cost V 0 bases and J 0 bases, with 4 bases left between them. This CDR3 is CASSVDLSGNTIYF. CDR3 nucleotide sequence: TGTGCCAGCAGCGTAGACCTCTCTGGAAACACCATATATTTT.

This clonotype is a singleton in its sample. This chain links TRBV27 with TRBJ2-1, with TRBD2 identical over 12 bases. The V segment lost 4 bases and the J segment 0 bases; nucleotides outside the gene matches: 4. This CDR3 region has 17 residues. Per germline, CDR1 MNHEY and CDR2 SMNVEV (reference sequence). Here the CDR3 reads CASSSTSGRISYNEQFF. The CDR3 DNA sequence: TGTGCCAGCAGTTCGACTAGCGGGAGAATCTCCTACAATGAGCAGTTCTTC.

This clonotype was seen a handful of times. The rearrangement uses TRBV10-3 and TRBJ2-7; the D gene is possibly TRBD1 (6 bases). Germline assignment: CDR1 ENHRY and CDR2 SYGVKD. This CDR3 comprises 16 residues. V was shortened by 1 base and J by 3 bases, with 16 bases between the two germline ends. The CDR3 sequence is CAISEYLTGTHYEQYF. CDR3 nucleotide sequence: TGTGCCATCAGTGAGTATTTAACAGGGACCCACTACGAGCAGTACTTC.

The chain is built from TRBV19 and TRBJ1-3; D is unclear. The CDR3 spans 15 residues. CDR1 LNHDA and CDR2 SQIVND come from the germline V gene (reference sequence). V lost 3 bases, J lost 0 bases, and 9 bases lay in between. In DNA, the CDR3 is TGTGCCAGTAGTATTAATTACCCCTCTGGAAACACCATATATTTT. Translation gives CASSINYPSGNTIYF.

There are many counts of this clonotype. This sequence joins TRBV7-9 and TRBJ2-1, with 11 bases lining up with TRBD2. V dropped 0 bases and J dropped 6; count of bases not matched to a gene: 7. The V gene's germline CDR1 is SEHNR and CDR2 FQNEAQ (reference sequence). The CDR3 runs 17 residues. The CDR3 DNA reads TGTGCCAGCAGCTTAGCGGCTAGCGGGAGGTTGGGCAATGAGCAGTTCTTC. Its protein is CASSLAASGRLGNEQFF. Together with reference TRBV7-9 and TRBJ2-1, the CDR3 gives the full variable domain: DTGVSQNPRHKITKRGQNVTFRCDPISEHNRLYWYRQTLGQGPEFLTYFQNEAQLEKSRLLSDRFSAERPKGSFSTLEIQRTEQGDSAMYLCASSLAASGRLGNEQFFGPGTRLTVL.

A note on this clonotype: A much larger clone lies one base from this, so it may be a read error. The chain employs TRBV7-4 and TRBJ1-1; TRBD1 aligns across 7 bases. CDR1 SGHVT and CDR2 SQSDAQ come from the germline V gene. With 4 bases clipped from V and 7 bases from J, the junction kept 9 bases outside the gene matches. The CDR3 has 14 amino acids. Written as DNA, the CDR3 is TGTGCCAGCAGCTACAACCGGTACAGGGGTGAAGCTTTCTTT. Translation: CASSYNRYRGEAFF.

This clonotype was counted many times. The gene calls are TRBV7-2 and TRBJ2-1, with D unresolved. Germline assignment: CDR1 SGHTA and CDR2 FQGNSA. This CDR3 is 13 amino acids long. V was cut by 7 bases and J by 6 bases, with 13 bases left in between. The CDR3 reads CASTRFLSNEQFF. The CDR3 DNA sequence: TGTGCCAGCACCCGCTTCCTATCCAATGAGCAGTTCTTC. The variable domain in full, completed from reference TRBV7-2 and TRBJ2-1, reads GAGVSQSPSNKVTEKGKDVELRCDPISGHTALYWYRQSLGQGLEFLIYFQGNSAPDKSGLPSDRFSAERTGGSVSTLTIQRTQQEDSAVYLCASTRFLSNEQFFGPGTRLTVL.

The chain employs TRBV4-1 and TRBJ1-2, with D uncertain. V was cut by 1 base and J by 3 bases, with 12 bases left in between. In germline, CDR1 is MGHRA, CDR2 YSYEKL. There are 15 residues in the CDR3. As DNA, the CDR3 is TGCGCCAGCAGCCAAGCTCAAGGGCTTGACTATGGCTACACCTTC. Translated: CASSQAQGLDYGYTF.

About this clonotype itself: A junction end diverges from the germline sequence, so it may reflect a read error. The chain combines TRBV19 with TRBJ1-3, with 8 bases matching TRBD1. The CDR3 is made up of 15 amino acids. Germline V lookup: CDR1 LNHDA, CDR2 SQIVND (reference sequence). The CDR3 is CTSRNRGTGGNTIYF. In DNA, the CDR3 is TGTACCAGTAGGAATAGGGGGACAGGCGGAAACACCATATATTTT. Filled out from reference TRBV19 and TRBJ1-3, the complete variable domain reads DGGITQSPKYLFRKEGQNVTLSCEQNLNHDAMYWYRQDPGQGLRLIYYSQIVNDFQKGDIAEGYSVSREKKESFPLTVTSAQKNPTAFYLCTSRNRGTGGNTIYFGEGSWLTVV.

The rearrangement links TRBV25-1 to TRBJ2-1, with 7 bases aligning to TRBD2. The CDR3 spans 17 residues. Trimming at V came to 6 bases and at J to 4 bases, leaving 15 bases not matched to a gene. Germline CDR1 and CDR2: MGHDK and SYGVNS. The CDR3 DNA follows: TGTGCCAGCAGCCCAAGGGGAGAGGCGGGAGAGTACAATGAGCAGTTCTTC. This translates into CASSPRGEAGEYNEQFF.

The chain has TRBV7-2 and TRBJ2-7, with 8 bases that match TRBD1. Per the germline V gene, CDR1 is SGHTA and CDR2 is FQGNSA. This CDR3 is 14 amino acids long. Trimming at V came to 4 bases and at J to 5 bases, leaving 7 bases not matched to a gene. The CDR3 reads CASSSQTGDHEQYF. CDR3 nucleotide sequence: TGTGCCAGCAGCTCGCAGACAGGGGACCACGAGCAGTACTTC.

The genes are TRBV10-3 and TRBJ2-1; 12 positions match TRBD2. V lost 7 bases, J lost 8 bases, and 6 bases stayed unmatched. Germline V gene sequence: CDR1 ENHRY, CDR2 SYGVKD. This CDR3 has 14 residues. Here the CDR3 DNA reads TGTGCCATCACCGGGACTAGCGGGCGGGATGAGCAGTTCTTC. Translating it yields CAITGTSGRDEQFF.

The rearrangement links TRBV12-3 or TRBV12-4 to TRBJ1-4; D gene unclear. This CDR3 has 12 amino acids. The ends were cut back, 4 bases at V and 6 bases at J, with 6 bases in the middle. This CDR3 is CASSSGYEKLFF. CDR3 DNA: TGTGCCAGCAGTTCGGGATATGAAAAACTGTTTTTT.

This chain connects TRBV19 to TRBJ2-7; 10 nucleotides line up with TRBD1. The germline gives CDR1 LNHDA, CDR2 SQIVND (reference sequence). V lost 7 bases to trimming and J lost 4 bases; unmatched junction nucleotides: 4. The CDR3 spans 13 residues. The CDR3 DNA reads as TGTGCCAGTATGGGACAGGGGTCATACGAGCAGTACTTC. The encoded protein is CASMGQGSYEQYF.

The CDR3 loop reads CASGFLSGTGLNEKLFF. The CDR3 DNA follows: TGTGCCAGCGGATTCCTTTCGGGGACAGGTCTTAATGAAAAACTGTTTTTT. The chain carries TRBV27 and TRBJ1-4, with 8 bases fitting TRBD1. After removal of 8 bases from V and 4 bases from J, the junction contained 15 bases not matched to a gene. The CDR3 has 17 amino acids. Per the germline V gene, CDR1 is MNHEY and CDR2 is SMNVEV (reference sequence). The variable domain in full, completed from reference TRBV27 and TRBJ1-4, reads EAQVTQNPRYLITVTGKKLTVTCSQNMNHEYMSWYRQDPGLGLRQIYYSMNVEVTDKGDVPEGYKVSRKEKRNFPLILESPSPNQTSLYFCASGFLSGTGLNEKLFFGSGTQLSVL.

The chain has TRBV24-1 and TRBJ2-7, with a possible D match to TRBD1 (6 bases). The CDR3 contains 13 residues. V was shortened by 6 bases and J by 3 bases, with 11 bases between the two germline ends. Germline CDR1 KGHDR, CDR2 SFDVKD. The CDR3: CATSHQGLYEQYF. The CDR3 DNA reads as TGTGCCACCAGTCATCAGGGGCTCTACGAGCAGTACTTC.

This clonotype was seen repeatedly, ten times or more. This sequence joins TRBV7-2 and TRBJ2-7; D unclear. Trimming pared 6 bases from V and 6 bases from J, leaving 12 bases between. Germline assignment: CDR1 SGHTA and CDR2 FQGNSA. This CDR3 comprises 12 residues. As DNA, the CDR3 is TGTGCCAGCAGTCACACACGGCCCGAGCAGTACGTC. Translated: CASSHTRPEQYV.

The V call is TRBV11-2, the J call TRBJ2-1; possible D gene TRBD2, 6 bases. The V gene lost 2 bases and the J gene lost 8 bases, with 13 bases spanning the gap. The germline gives CDR1 SGHAT, CDR2 FQNNGV. The CDR3 spans 14 residues. Here the CDR3 reads CASSLLGGADEQFF. In DNA, the CDR3 is TGTGCCAGCAGCTTATTGGGGGGAGCGGATGAGCAGTTCTTC.

The chain has TRBV20-1 and TRBJ1-2, with D tentatively TRBD1 (5 bases). V lost 1 base and J 3 bases, leaving 18 bases between the germline ends. Germline loops: CDR1 DFQATT, CDR2 SNEGSKA (reference sequence). The CDR3 extends over 16 amino acids. The chain's CDR3 is CSARGFPGDLDYGYTF. As DNA, the CDR3 is TGCAGTGCTAGAGGGTTCCCGGGGGATTTAGACTATGGCTACACCTTC.

This clonotype appeared a few times. This rearrangement joins TRBV6-1 to TRBJ1-1, with 9 bases lining up with TRBD1. The CDR3 has 15 amino acids. Germline loops: CDR1 MNHNS, CDR2 SASEGT. V lost 5 bases and J lost 1; bases outside the gene matches: 5. The DNA of the CDR3 is TGTGCCAGCAGTTGGGGACAGGGACGGAACACTGAAGCTTTCTTT. This encodes CASSWGQGRNTEAFF.

This clonotype was observed many times. The CDR3 DNA sequence: TGCAGTGCTGACCCCGGAGGAGCGGGTGAGGGGGATACGCAGTATTTT. This codes for CSADPGGAGEGDTQYF. The V call is TRBV20-1, the J call TRBJ2-3, with a tentative D call TRBD2 (6 bases). Germline V gives CDR1 DFQATT, CDR2 SNEGSKA (reference sequence). Trimming took off 5 bases at V and 6 bases at J, with 24 bases between the two ends. This CDR3 spans 16 amino acids.

The V call is TRBV19, the J call TRBJ1-2; a weak D match, TRBD1 (5 bases). With 2 bases removed from V and 7 bases from J, the gap between germline ends came to 8 bases. The CDR3 loop spans 12 amino acids. Germline V CDR1 and CDR2: LNHDA, SQIVND (reference sequence). The CDR3 is CASSIPGLGYTF. DNA for the CDR3: TGTGCCAGTAGTATACCAGGGCTTGGCTACACCTTC.